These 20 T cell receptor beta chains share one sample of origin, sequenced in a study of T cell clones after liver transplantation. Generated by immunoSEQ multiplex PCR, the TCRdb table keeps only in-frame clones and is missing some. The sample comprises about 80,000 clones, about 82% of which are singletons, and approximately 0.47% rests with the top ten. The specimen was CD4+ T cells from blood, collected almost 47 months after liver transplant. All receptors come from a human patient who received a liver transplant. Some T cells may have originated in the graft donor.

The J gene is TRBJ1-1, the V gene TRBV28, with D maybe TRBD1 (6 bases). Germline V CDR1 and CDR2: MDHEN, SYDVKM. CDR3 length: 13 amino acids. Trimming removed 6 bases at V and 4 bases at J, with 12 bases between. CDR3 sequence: CASRTTGRTEAFF. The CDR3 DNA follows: TGTGCCAGCAGAACTACAGGGCGCACTGAAGCTTTCTTT.

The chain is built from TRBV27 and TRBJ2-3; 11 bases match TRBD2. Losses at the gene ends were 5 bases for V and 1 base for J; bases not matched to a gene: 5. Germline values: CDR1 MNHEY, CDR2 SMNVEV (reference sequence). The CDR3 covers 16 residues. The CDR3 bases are TGTGCCAGCAGTCCCCATAGCGGGAGGGGCACAGATACGCAGTATTTT. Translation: CASSPHSGRGTDTQYF.

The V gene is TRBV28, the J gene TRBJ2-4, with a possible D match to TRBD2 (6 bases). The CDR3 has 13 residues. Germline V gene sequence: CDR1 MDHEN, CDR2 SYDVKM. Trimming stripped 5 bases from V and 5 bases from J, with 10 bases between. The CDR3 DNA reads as TGTGCCAGCAGTGGGGGGTCCCAAAACATTCAGTACTTC. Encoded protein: CASSGGSQNIQYF. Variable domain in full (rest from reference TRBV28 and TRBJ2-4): DVKVTQSSRYLVKRTGEKVFLECVQDMDHENMFWYRQDPGLGLRLIYFSYDVKMKEKGDIPEGYSVSREKKERFSLILESASTNQTSMYLCASSGGSQNIQYFGAGTRLSVL.

The CDR3 spells CASSSRQGASRYNEQFF. The CDR3 DNA is TGCGCCAGCAGCTCTAGGCAGGGGGCTTCCCGGTACAATGAGCAGTTCTTC. The V gene is TRBV5-1, the J gene TRBJ2-1; TRBD1 matches at 8 bases. CDR3 length: 17 residues. Trimming cost V 3 bases and J 4 bases; bases outside gene matches: 12. The V gene's germline CDR1 is SGHRS and CDR2 YFSETQ.

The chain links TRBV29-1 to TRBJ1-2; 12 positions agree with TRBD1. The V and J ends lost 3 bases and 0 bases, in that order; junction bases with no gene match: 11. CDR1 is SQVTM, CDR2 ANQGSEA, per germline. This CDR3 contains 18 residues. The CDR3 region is CSVELNRDRGRSNYGYTF. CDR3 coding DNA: TGCAGCGTTGAGCTAAACCGGGACAGGGGGCGATCTAACTATGGCTACACCTTC. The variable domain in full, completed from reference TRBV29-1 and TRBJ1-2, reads SAVISQKPSRDICQRGTSLTIQCQVDSQVTMMFWYRQQPGQSLTLIATANQGSEATYESGFVIDKFPISRPNLTFSTLTVSNMSPEDSSIYLCSVELNRDRGRSNYGYTFGSGTRLTVV.

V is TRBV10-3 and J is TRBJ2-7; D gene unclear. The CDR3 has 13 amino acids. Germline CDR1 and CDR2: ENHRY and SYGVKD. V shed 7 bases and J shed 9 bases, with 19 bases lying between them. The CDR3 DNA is TGTGCCATCACCTCGACCCCGACTGGGGTGCAGTACTTC. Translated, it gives CAITSTPTGVQYF.

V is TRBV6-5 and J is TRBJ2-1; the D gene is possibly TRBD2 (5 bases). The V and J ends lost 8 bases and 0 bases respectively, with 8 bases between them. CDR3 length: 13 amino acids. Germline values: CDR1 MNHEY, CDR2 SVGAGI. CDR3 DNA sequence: TGTGCCAGCGCGGGCAGCTCCTACAATGAGCAGTTCTTC. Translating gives CASAGSSYNEQFF.

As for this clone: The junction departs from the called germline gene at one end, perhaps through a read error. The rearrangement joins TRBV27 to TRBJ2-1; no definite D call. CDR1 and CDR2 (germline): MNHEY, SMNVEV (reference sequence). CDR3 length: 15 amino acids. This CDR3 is CASSSEGQSFNEQFF. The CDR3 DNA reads TGTGCCAGCAGTTCTGAAGGGCAGTCCTTCAATGAGCAGTTCTTC.

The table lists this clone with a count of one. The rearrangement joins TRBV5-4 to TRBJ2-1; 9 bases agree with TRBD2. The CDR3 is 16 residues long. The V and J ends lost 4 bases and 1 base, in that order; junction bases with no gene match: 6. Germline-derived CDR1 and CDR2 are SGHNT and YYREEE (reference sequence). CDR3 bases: TGTGCCAGCAGCCCGAATAGCGGGGGTTCCTACAATGAGCAGTTCTTC. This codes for CASSPNSGGSYNEQFF.

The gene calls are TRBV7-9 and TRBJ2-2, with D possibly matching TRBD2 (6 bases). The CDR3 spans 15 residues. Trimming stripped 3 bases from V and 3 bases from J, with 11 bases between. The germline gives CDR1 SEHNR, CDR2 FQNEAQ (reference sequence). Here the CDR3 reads CASSLVSGYTGELFF. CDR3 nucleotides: TGTGCCAGCAGCTTGGTTAGCGGTTACACCGGGGAGCTGTTTTTT. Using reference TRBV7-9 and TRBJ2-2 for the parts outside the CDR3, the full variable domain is DTGVSQNPRHKITKRGQNVTFRCDPISEHNRLYWYRQTLGQGPEFLTYFQNEAQLEKSRLLSDRFSAERPKGSFSTLEIQRTEQGDSAMYLCASSLVSGYTGELFFGEGSRLTVL.

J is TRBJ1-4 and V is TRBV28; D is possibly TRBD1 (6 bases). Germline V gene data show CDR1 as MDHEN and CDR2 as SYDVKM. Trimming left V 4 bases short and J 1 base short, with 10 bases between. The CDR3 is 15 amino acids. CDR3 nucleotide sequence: TGTGCCAGCAGTTCAGGGGAGAGAACTAATGAAAAACTGTTTTTT. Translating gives CASSSGERTNEKLFF.

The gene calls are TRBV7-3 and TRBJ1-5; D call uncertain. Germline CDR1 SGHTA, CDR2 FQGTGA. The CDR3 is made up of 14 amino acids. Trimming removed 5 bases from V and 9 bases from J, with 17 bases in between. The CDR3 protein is CASSPEPRARPQHF. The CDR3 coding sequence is TGTGCCAGCAGCCCCGAACCTCGGGCGCGGCCCCAGCATTTT.

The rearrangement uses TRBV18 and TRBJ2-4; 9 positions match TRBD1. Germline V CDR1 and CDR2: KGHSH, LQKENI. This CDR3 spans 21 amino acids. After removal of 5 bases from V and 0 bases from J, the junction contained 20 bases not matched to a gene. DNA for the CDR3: TGTGCCAGCTCATCAAACACTCTGGGACAGGGTCGCTTTTTAGCCAAAAACATTCAGTACTTC. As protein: CASSSNTLGQGRFLAKNIQYF.

The CDR3 is CASSQFQTGPTEAFF. The DNA for the CDR3 is TGCGCCAGCAGCCAGTTCCAGACAGGACCCACTGAAGCTTTCTTT. The rearrangement links TRBV4-3 to TRBJ1-1; possibly TRBD1 for D (6 bases). V was trimmed by 3 bases and J by 4 bases, leaving 15 bases between them. Looked up from germline, CDR1 is LGHNA and CDR2 is YSLEER. This CDR3 has 15 residues.

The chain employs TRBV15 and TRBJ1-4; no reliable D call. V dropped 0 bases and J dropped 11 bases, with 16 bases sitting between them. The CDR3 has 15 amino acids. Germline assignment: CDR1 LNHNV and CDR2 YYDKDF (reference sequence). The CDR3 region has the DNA TGTGCCACCAGCAGAGATTATAAGGGAGCGGTTAAACTGTTTTTT. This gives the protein CATSRDYKGAVKLFF.

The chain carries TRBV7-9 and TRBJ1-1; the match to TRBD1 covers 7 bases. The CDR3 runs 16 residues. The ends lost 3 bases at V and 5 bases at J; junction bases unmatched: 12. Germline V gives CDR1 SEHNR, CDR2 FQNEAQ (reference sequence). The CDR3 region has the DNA TGTGCCAGCAGCTTCGGGAGCGGGACAGTAGGAACTGAAGCTTTCTTT. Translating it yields CASSFGSGTVGTEAFF.

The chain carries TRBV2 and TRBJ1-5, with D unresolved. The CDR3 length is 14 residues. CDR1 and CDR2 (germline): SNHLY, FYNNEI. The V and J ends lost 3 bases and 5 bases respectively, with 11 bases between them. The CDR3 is CASSDLSSDQPQHF. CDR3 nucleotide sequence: TGTGCCAGCAGTGATTTAAGCTCGGATCAGCCCCAGCATTTT. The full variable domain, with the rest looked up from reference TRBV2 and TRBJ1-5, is EPEVTQTPSHQVTQMGQEVILRCVPISNHLYFYWYRQILGQKVEFLVSFYNNEISEKSEIFDDQFSVERPDGSNFTLKIRSTKLEDSAMYFCASSDLSSDQPQHFGDGTRLSIL.

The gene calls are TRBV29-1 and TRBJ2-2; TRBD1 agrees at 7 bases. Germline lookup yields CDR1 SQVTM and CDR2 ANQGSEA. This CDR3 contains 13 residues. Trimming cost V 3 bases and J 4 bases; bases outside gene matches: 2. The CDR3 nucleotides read TGCAGCGTTGACAGGGGGTTCACCGGGGAGCTGTTTTTT. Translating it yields CSVDRGFTGELFF.

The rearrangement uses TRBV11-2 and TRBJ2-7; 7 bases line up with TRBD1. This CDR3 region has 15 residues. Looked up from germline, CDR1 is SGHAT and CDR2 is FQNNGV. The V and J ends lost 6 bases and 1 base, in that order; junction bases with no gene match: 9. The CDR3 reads CASRPLRDRSYEQYF. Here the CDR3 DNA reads TGTGCCAGCAGACCCCTAAGGGACAGATCCTACGAGCAGTACTTC.

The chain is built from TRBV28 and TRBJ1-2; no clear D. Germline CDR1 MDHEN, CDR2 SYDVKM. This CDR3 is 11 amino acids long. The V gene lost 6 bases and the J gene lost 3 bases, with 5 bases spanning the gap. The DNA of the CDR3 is TGTGCCAGCAGAGTCCACTATGGCTACACCTTC. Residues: CASRVHYGYTF.